Shown below are 32 T cell receptor beta chains from a single sample sequenced in a study of cytomegalovirus exposure and HLA in healthy donors. The PCR made use of 60 Vbeta and 13 Jbeta primers. TCRdb's table, derived via immunoSEQ multiplex PCR, lists solely in-frame clones and lacks some. This table holds 150,000 to 200,000 clones, about 80% found once. Sample: PBMCs. Receptors originate from a woman in her forties in good health and CMV-seronegative.

The chain joins TRBV7-9 to TRBJ2-5; possibly TRBD1 for D (5 bases). The CDR3 extends over 12 amino acids. Between the trimmed V and J ends, which lost 7 bases and 4 bases, there was a span of 10 bases. Germline loops: CDR1 SEHNR, CDR2 FQNEAQ (reference sequence). The chain's CDR3 is CASIQGRETQYF. The CDR3 nucleotides read TGTGCCAGCATCCAGGGAAGAGAGACCCAGTACTTC.

This clone has a single count. The rearrangement joins TRBV9 to TRBJ2-1; possibly TRBD2 for D (6 bases). This CDR3 comprises 12 residues. Trimming removed 4 bases from V and 8 bases from J, with 10 bases in between. From germline, CDR1 is SGDLS and CDR2 YYNGEE. The CDR3 spells CASSSSGYEQFF. CDR3 DNA sequence: TGTGCCAGCAGCTCCAGCGGGTATGAGCAGTTCTTC.

The CDR3 here is CASRDPGPGELFF. CDR3 DNA: TGCGCCAGCAGAGACCCAGGGCCCGGGGAGCTGTTTTTT. The rearrangement links TRBV5-1 to TRBJ2-2, with a possible D match to TRBD1 (5 bases). This CDR3 spans 13 amino acids. Germline-derived CDR1 and CDR2 are SGHRS and YFSETQ. Deletions cut 5 bases from V and 6 bases from J, with 11 bases between.

In the case of this clone: The junction does not match germline at one end; this may be a read error. This chain uses TRBV7-9 with TRBJ2-7; no firm D call. The CDR3 contains 14 residues. Germline V lookup: CDR1 SEHNR, CDR2 FQNEAQ (reference sequence). CDR3 loop: CSSSYPRSGYEQYF. In nucleotides, the CDR3 is TGTTCCAGCAGCTACCCCCGGAGTGGCTACGAGCAGTACTTC.

J is TRBJ2-7 and V is TRBV15; 7 bases line up with TRBD2. With 0 bases clipped from V and 7 bases from J, the junction kept 3 bases outside the gene matches. CDR1 LNHNV and CDR2 YYDKDF come from the germline V gene (reference sequence). This CDR3 comprises 13 residues. CDR3 residues: CATSRDRRGEQYF. As DNA, the CDR3 is TGTGCCACCAGCAGAGATCGGCGGGGGGAGCAGTACTTC.

The V and J genes are TRBV19 and TRBJ1-1; possible D gene TRBD1, 5 bases. The germline gives CDR1 LNHDA, CDR2 SQIVND (reference sequence). The CDR3 is 13 residues long. The V end lost 6 bases, the J end lost 6 bases, and 14 bases lay between the germline ends. For the CDR3, the DNA is TGTGCCAGTAGCCCAACGGGAGGGGCTGAAGCTTTCTTT. Translation: CASSPTGGAEAFF.

This chain links TRBV27 with TRBJ1-2, with 9 bases identical to TRBD1. The CDR3 is 14 residues long. Germline V gene sequence: CDR1 MNHEY, CDR2 SMNVEV (reference sequence). After removal of 6 bases from V and 6 bases from J, the junction contained 8 bases not matched to a gene. This CDR3 is CASRDTGGADGYTF. For the CDR3, the DNA is TGTGCCAGCAGGGATACAGGGGGCGCGGATGGCTACACCTTC.

The chain is built from TRBV29-1 and TRBJ2-6; the D is unclear. The CDR3 runs to 13 residues. Germline lookup yields CDR1 SQVTM and CDR2 ANQGSEA. With 3 bases removed from V and 3 bases from J, the gap between germline ends came to 6 bases. Here the CDR3 DNA reads TGCAGCGTTGAGAGTAATGGGGCCAACGTCCTGACTTTC. It yields the protein CSVESNGANVLTF. Full variable domain (rest looked up from reference TRBV29-1 and TRBJ2-6): SAVISQKPSRDICQRGTSLTIQCQVDSQVTMMFWYRQQPGQSLTLIATANQGSEATYESGFVIDKFPISRPNLTFSTLTVSNMSPEDSSIYLCSVESNGANVLTFGAGSRLTVL.

V is TRBV15 and J is TRBJ2-5; the D gene is possibly TRBD2 (5 bases). This CDR3 is built from 16 residues. The V and J ends lost 0 bases and 3 bases respectively, with 14 bases between them. Per the germline V gene, CDR1 is LNHNV and CDR2 is YYDKDF (reference sequence). This CDR3 is CATSRDLGSREETQYF. CDR3 nucleotides: TGTGCCACCAGCAGAGATTTGGGGAGTAGGGAAGAGACCCAGTACTTC. The full variable domain, with the rest looked up from reference TRBV15 and TRBJ2-5, is DAMVIQNPRYQVTQFGKPVTLSCSQTLNHNVMYWYQQKSSQAPKLLFHYYDKDFNNEADTPDNFQSRRPNTSFCFLDIRSPGLGDTAMYLCATSRDLGSREETQYFGPGTRLLVL.

The chain employs TRBV7-9 and TRBJ1-1; tentatively, D is TRBD1 (5 bases). Germline V gene lookup returns CDR1 SEHNR and CDR2 FQNEAQ (reference sequence). Trimming took off 6 bases at V and 6 bases at J, with 20 bases between the two ends. CDR3 size: 15 residues. The CDR3 here is CASRPFGGVEPEAFF. CDR3 nucleotides: TGTGCCAGCAGACCATTCGGGGGGGTAGAGCCTGAAGCTTTCTTT.

The chain carries TRBV6-5 and TRBJ2-1, with 10 positions matching TRBD2. With V trimmed by 0 bases and J by 12 bases, 8 bases remained unmatched. Germline-derived CDR1 and CDR2 are MNHEY and SVGAGI. This CDR3 is 15 amino acids long. The CDR3 here is CASSYSSLAGSGQFF. Written as DNA, the CDR3 is TGTGCCAGCAGTTACTCGTCACTAGCGGGATCCGGGCAGTTCTTC.

This CDR3 reads CASSQEFSYYNSPLHF. In DNA form, the CDR3 reads TGCGCCAGCAGCCAAGAATTCAGTTACTATAATTCACCCCTCCACTTT. J is TRBJ1-6 and V is TRBV4-1; D remains unclear. The CDR3 is 16 residues long. Per germline, CDR1 MGHRA and CDR2 YSYEKL. Trimming removed 0 bases at V and 3 bases at J, with 9 bases between.

This clone was observed a single time. The V gene is TRBV7-9, the J gene TRBJ2-7, with 10 bases that match TRBD2. CDR1 SEHNR and CDR2 FQNEAQ come from the germline V gene (reference sequence). The CDR3 extends over 15 amino acids. The J segment lost 1 base and the V segment lost 5 bases, leaving 5 bases of the junction unmatched. The CDR3 sequence is CASSAGTSASYEQYF. CDR3 DNA: TGTGCCAGCAGCGCCGGGACTAGCGCGTCCTACGAGCAGTACTTC.

The chain carries TRBV19 and TRBJ1-1; D is possibly TRBD1 (5 bases). Looked up from germline, CDR1 is LNHDA and CDR2 is SQIVND (reference sequence). This CDR3 has 13 residues. V was clipped by 10 bases and J by 0 bases, with 12 bases between them. The DNA for the CDR3 is TGTGCCACCCAGAGACAGATGAACACTGAAGCTTTCTTT. Its protein product is CATQRQMNTEAFF.

The V and J genes are TRBV7-3 and TRBJ2-3, with D uncertain. V shed 2 bases and J shed 1 base, with 10 bases lying between them. This CDR3 region has 15 residues. Germline assignment: CDR1 SGHTA and CDR2 FQGTGA. The CDR3 DNA sequence: TGTGCCAGCAGCTTAGAAGCCCGGGGCACAGATACGCAGTATTTT. Its translation is CASSLEARGTDTQYF.

CDR3: CASSYLAGRSYNEQFF. The CDR3 DNA is TGTGCCAGCAGCTACCTAGCGGGAAGGTCCTACAATGAGCAGTTCTTC. This rearrangement joins TRBV13 to TRBJ2-1, with 9 bases identical to TRBD2. Germline values: CDR1 PRHDT, CDR2 FYEKMQ (reference sequence). The CDR3 has 16 amino acids. Trimming cost V 4 bases and J 1 base; bases outside gene matches: 5.

The chain links TRBV5-1 to TRBJ2-5; 10 positions match TRBD1. CDR3 size: 14 residues. With 3 bases clipped from V and 5 bases from J, the junction kept 4 bases outside the gene matches. Germline V gene sequence: CDR1 SGHRS, CDR2 YFSETQ. The CDR3 loop reads CASSSGTGDETQYF. The CDR3 DNA follows: TGCGCCAGCAGCTCCGGGACAGGGGACGAGACCCAGTACTTC.

The V and J genes are TRBV9 and TRBJ2-3; perhaps TRBD2 as D (5 bases). Trimming removed 0 bases from V and 4 bases from J, with 6 bases in between. This CDR3 is built from 13 residues. The germline V gene encodes CDR1 SGDLS and CDR2 YYNGEE. The CDR3 loop is CASSVVGADTQYF. CDR3 nucleotides: TGTGCCAGCAGCGTAGTCGGGGCAGATACGCAGTATTTT.

The gene calls are TRBV28 and TRBJ1-1; maybe TRBD1 (6 bases). Germline CDR1 MDHEN, CDR2 SYDVKM. The CDR3 extends over 14 amino acids. V lost 8 bases and J lost 0, with 13 bases in between. CDR3 DNA sequence: TGTGCCAGCGCCCGGACAGCTATGAACACTGAAGCTTTCTTT. Amino acid sequence: CASARTAMNTEAFF.

This sequence joins TRBV6-5 and TRBJ2-7, with TRBD1 identical over 8 bases. The germline V gene has CDR1 MNHEY and CDR2 SVGAGI. The CDR3 loop spans 16 amino acids. With 4 bases clipped from V and 0 bases from J, the junction kept 8 bases outside the gene matches. Here the CDR3 DNA reads TGTGCCAGCAGTTCAGGGGGCCTCGGCAGCTCCTACGAGCAGTACTTC. It yields the protein CASSSGGLGSSYEQYF.

V and J are TRBV5-1 and TRBJ2-2, with 8 bases matching TRBD1. The junction had 4 bases not matched to a gene; V was cut back by 4 bases and J by 5 bases. CDR1 is SGHRS, CDR2 YFSETQ, per germline. This CDR3 comprises 14 residues. The CDR3, as DNA: TGCGCCAGCAGCGCCCGACAGGGGACCGGGGAGCTGTTTTTT. It encodes CASSARQGTGELFF.

This clone was recorded at least ten times. The J gene is TRBJ2-5, the V gene TRBV4-1; TRBD2 agrees at 8 bases. CDR1 is MGHRA and CDR2 is YSYEKL in the germline V gene. The CDR3 extends over 15 amino acids. V was pared by 0 bases and J by 4 bases, with 4 bases of the junction left unmatched. CDR3 nucleotide sequence: TGCGCCAGCAGCCAAGATCGGGGGGGCATAGAGACCCAGTACTTC. Protein product: CASSQDRGGIETQYF.

The chain links TRBV9 to TRBJ2-6; TRBD2 agrees at 7 bases. V gave up 3 bases and J gave up 10 bases; unmatched junction bases: 10. The CDR3 extends over 15 amino acids. Germline CDR1 and CDR2: SGDLS and YYNGEE. CDR3 nucleotide sequence: TGTGCCAGCAGCGGTCGGGGGGATCCAGTTAACGTCCTGACTTTC. Translation: CASSGRGDPVNVLTF.

This clone was found once. The rearrangement joins TRBV28 to TRBJ2-7; D may be TRBD1 (6 bases). CDR3 size: 18 residues. Germline V gene data show CDR1 as MDHEN and CDR2 as SYDVKM. The V end lost 6 bases, the J end lost 3 bases, and 27 bases lay between the germline ends. The CDR3 DNA sequence: TGTGCCAGCAGCGCGATCGGGGTAGATACAGGGTCCCTCTACGAGCAGTACTTC. As protein: CASSAIGVDTGSLYEQYF.

The J gene is TRBJ2-6, the V gene TRBV4-1; tentatively, D is TRBD1 (6 bases). The CDR3 is made up of 14 amino acids. Trimming took off 0 bases at V and 13 bases at J, with 13 bases between the two ends. Germline V gene lookup returns CDR1 MGHRA and CDR2 YSYEKL. CDR3 amino acids: CASSQEARGAVLTF. The CDR3 nucleotides read TGCGCCAGCAGCCAAGAAGCCAGGGGAGCAGTCCTGACTTTC.

V gene TRBV5-4 combines with J gene TRBJ2-1, with D possibly TRBD1 on 6 matching bases. In germline, CDR1 is SGHNT, CDR2 YYREEE (reference sequence). The CDR3 is 16 amino acids. V lost 4 bases and J 6 bases, leaving 20 bases between the germline ends. CDR3 residues: CASSAVRIGTFNEQFF. The CDR3 DNA reads TGTGCCAGCAGCGCGGTTCGGATCGGGACATTCAATGAGCAGTTCTTC. Full variable domain (rest looked up from reference TRBV5-4 and TRBJ2-1): ETGVTQSPTHLIKTRGQQVTLRCSSQSGHNTVSWYQQALGQGPQFIFQYYREEENGRGNFPPRFSGLQFPNYSSELNVNALELDDSALYLCASSAVRIGTFNEQFFGPGTRLTVL.

The V gene is TRBV13, the J gene TRBJ1-1, with D possibly matching TRBD1 (5 bases). The CDR3 has 13 amino acids. The germline V and J ends were trimmed by 6 bases and 2 bases, with 10 bases remaining between them. Germline CDR1 PRHDT, CDR2 FYEKMQ (reference sequence). DNA of the CDR3: TGTGCCAGCAGATGGGGCTTTAACACTGAAGCTTTCTTT. This encodes CASRWGFNTEAFF.

This clone was counted once. As DNA, the CDR3 is TGTGCCAGCAGCAAGATCAGCGGGGGCGCGAACAATGAGCAGTTCTTC. Its protein is CASSKISGGANNEQFF. V gene TRBV7-2 combines with J gene TRBJ2-1, with 8 bases matching TRBD2. Trimming took 5 bases from V and 5 from J; bases not matched to a gene: 11. CDR1 is SGHTA and CDR2 is FQGNSA in the germline V gene. This CDR3 comprises 16 residues.

This clone appeared once. Germline and junction disagree at one end, which may indicate a read error. Additional DNA sequences in this sample encode the identical CDR3. The rearrangement links TRBV5-8 to TRBJ2-7, with 9 bases matching TRBD1. The CDR3 is 16 residues long. The germline V gene has CDR1 SGHTS and CDR2 YDEGEE. CDR3 protein: CASSIPSGTGFNEQYF. CDR3 sequence (DNA): TGCGCCAGCAGCATCCCATCCGGGACAGGGTTCAACGAGCAGTACTTC.

V usage is TRBV30 and J usage is TRBJ2-3, with 11 bases lining up with TRBD2. Germline V lookup: CDR1 GTSNPN, CDR2 SVGIG (reference sequence). The CDR3 covers 15 residues. Trimming removed 5 bases from V and 3 bases from J; junction bases left unmatched: 7. CDR3 nucleotide sequence: TGTGCCTGGGGCATGACTAGCGGGACGACAGATACGCAGTATTTT. Its translation is CAWGMTSGTTDTQYF.

The J gene is TRBJ2-5, the V gene TRBV30, with D hard to call. The CDR3 is 11 residues long. The germline V gene has CDR1 GTSNPN and CDR2 SVGIG (reference sequence). Trimming stripped 6 bases from V and 5 bases from J, with 10 bases between. CDR3 DNA: TGTGCCTGCTCAGGTGGGGAGACCCAGTACTTC. Translated: CACSGGETQYF.

The V call is TRBV11-3, the J call TRBJ2-7; 9 nucleotides match TRBD2. The germline CDR1 and CDR2 sequences are SGHNT and YENEEA. The length of the CDR3 is 17 residues. Trimming at V came to 6 bases and at J to 6 bases, leaving 18 bases not matched to a gene. CDR3 DNA sequence: TGTGCCAGCAGGTCAAACCCCCCATATAGCGGGAGAGGCGAGCAGTACTTC. This encodes CASRSNPPYSGRGEQYF. Filled out from reference TRBV11-3 and TRBJ2-7, the complete variable domain reads EAGVVQSPRYKIIEKKQPVAFWCNPISGHNTLYWYLQNLGQGPELLIRYENEEAVDDSQLPKDRFSAERLKGVDSTLKIQPAELGDSAVYLCASRSNPPYSGRGEQYFGPGTRLTVT.